The 18 T cell receptor beta chains listed next were all sequenced from one sample in a study of blood T cell repertoires in COVID-19. The assay was immunoSEQ multiplex PCR, and TCRdb's table has in-frame clones only and misses some. The sample holds around 68,000 clones, around 80% seen once. Material: peripheral blood. These receptors all stem from a human donor in a cohort sampled during active COVID-19.

This sequence joins TRBV24-1 and TRBJ2-7, with 7 bases aligning to TRBD1. The CDR3 loop spans 13 amino acids. V dropped 12 bases and J dropped 1; count of bases not matched to a gene: 8. The germline V gene encodes CDR1 KGHDR and CDR2 SFDVKD. CDR3 sequence: CAPLQGPSYEQYF. In nucleotides, the CDR3 is TGTGCCCCGCTACAGGGGCCGTCCTACGAGCAGTACTTC.

V and J are TRBV4-1 and TRBJ2-7; 8 bases agree with TRBD1. This CDR3 spans 16 amino acids. Per the germline V gene, CDR1 is MGHRA and CDR2 is YSYEKL. V dropped 2 bases and J dropped 5; count of bases not matched to a gene: 11. The CDR3 reads CASSQSTGTGGHEQYF. The CDR3 DNA sequence: TGCGCCAGCAGCCAATCAACCGGGACAGGTGGGCACGAGCAGTACTTC.

The table lists this clone with a count of one. The chain is built from TRBV7-9 and TRBJ1-1, with D perhaps matching TRBD1 (5 bases). CDR1 and CDR2 from the germline V gene are SEHNR and FQNEAQ (reference sequence). V gave up 1 base and J gave up 3 bases, with 9 bases separating them. There are 14 residues in the CDR3. The CDR3 nucleotides read TGTGCCAGCAGCTTAGGGGGCGTAGACACTGAAGCTTTCTTT. Translating it yields CASSLGGVDTEAFF.

V usage is TRBV7-9 and J usage is TRBJ2-7; 9 bases align to TRBD1. The germline V gene has CDR1 SEHNR and CDR2 FQNEAQ (reference sequence). J gave up 3 bases and V 4 bases, and 4 bases lay outside the gene matches. This CDR3 contains 14 residues. The chain's CDR3 is CASSSHRGRYEQYF. The CDR3 DNA reads as TGTGCCAGCAGCTCCCACAGGGGGCGCTACGAGCAGTACTTC.

The rearrangement links TRBV3-1 (or the pseudogene TRBV3-2) to TRBJ1-1, with no clear D. The V gene's germline CDR1 is LGHDT and CDR2 YNNKEL (reference sequence). CDR3 size: 14 residues. V was shortened by 0 bases and J by 1 base, with 6 bases between the two germline ends. Here the CDR3 reads CASSQDRRNTEAFF. CDR3 DNA sequence: TGTGCCAGCAGCCAAGACCGCAGGAACACTGAAGCTTTCTTT.

The chain employs TRBV10-3 and TRBJ2-3; 10 nucleotides line up with TRBD1. The V gene's germline CDR1 is ENHRY and CDR2 SYGVKD. The V and J ends lost 0 bases and 4 bases, in that order; junction bases with no gene match: 7. This CDR3 is built from 17 residues. The CDR3 reads CAISESDGTGVSDTQYF. CDR3 DNA: TGTGCCATCAGTGAGTCGGACGGGACAGGGGTATCAGATACGCAGTATTTT.

The rearrangement links TRBV27 to TRBJ2-7, with D perhaps TRBD2 (6 bases). There are 13 residues in the CDR3. Germline V lookup: CDR1 MNHEY, CDR2 SMNVEV (reference sequence). Trimming took off 6 bases at V and 6 bases at J, with 15 bases between the two ends. CDR3 in DNA: TGTGCCAGCAGACCTTTTCTAGCGAGCGAGCAGTACTTC. Encoded protein: CASRPFLASEQYF.

This chain joins TRBV10-1 and TRBJ2-2; D may be TRBD1 (5 bases). There are 12 residues in the CDR3. The germline V gene has CDR1 WNHNN and CDR2 SYGVQD (reference sequence). The ends were cut back, 3 bases at V and 6 bases at J, with 5 bases in the middle. This CDR3 is CASSEGAGELFF. In DNA form, the CDR3 reads TGCGCCAGCAGTGAAGGGGCCGGGGAGCTGTTTTTT.

J is TRBJ1-1 and V is TRBV21-1; the D call TRBD1 from the table was never checked on the DNA. TRBV21-1 is recorded as a pseudogene. This CDR3 spans 14 amino acids. This CDR3 reads CASSQGQGATEAFF. The CDR3 DNA reads as TGTGCCAGCAGCCAAGGACAGGGAGCCACTGAAGCTTTCTTT.

The rearrangement uses TRBV20-1 and TRBJ2-5; D unresolved. The CDR3 spans 13 residues. Germline CDR1 is DFQATT and CDR2 is SNEGSKA (reference sequence). V was cut by 3 bases and J by 4 bases, with 12 bases left in between. The CDR3 spells CSASKWQAETQYF. The CDR3 DNA reads TGCAGTGCTAGTAAGTGGCAGGCAGAGACCCAGTACTTC.

The table lists this clone with a few counts. The V call is TRBV7-8, the J call TRBJ1-1; D might be TRBD1 (5 bases). CDR1 SGHVS and CDR2 FQNEAQ come from the germline V gene. The CDR3 length is 12 residues. Trimming shortened V by 5 bases and J by 7 bases, and 11 bases separated the two germline ends. CDR3 residues: CASSPGQFEAFF. In nucleotides, the CDR3 is TGTGCCAGCAGCCCAGGACAATTTGAAGCTTTCTTT. Combining the CDR3 with reference TRBV7-8 and TRBJ1-1 gives the whole variable domain GAGVSQSPRYKVAKRGQDVALRCDPISGHVSLFWYQQALGQGPEFLTYFQNEAQLDKSGLPSDRFFAERPEGSVSTLKIQRTQQEDSAVYLCASSPGQFEAFFGQGTRLTVV.

The J gene is TRBJ2-2, the V gene TRBV7-2; 11 bases match TRBD2. The CDR3 has 16 residues. Germline V gene lookup returns CDR1 SGHTA and CDR2 FQGNSA. V shed 5 bases and J 5 bases; nucleotides not matched to a gene: 7. The CDR3 DNA reads TGTGCCAGCAGCCCACCGGGACTAGCGGTAACCGGGGAGCTGTTTTTT. Its protein product is CASSPPGLAVTGELFF.

The rearrangement joins TRBV6-2 or TRBV6-3 to TRBJ2-3; a weak D match, TRBD2 (5 bases). There are 14 residues in the CDR3. In germline, CDR1 is MNHEY, CDR2 SVGEGT. V lost 4 bases, J lost 4 bases, and 12 bases lay in between. CDR3 in DNA: TGTGCCAGCAGTTCCTACCGAGCGGCAGATACGCAGTATTTT. It encodes CASSSYRAADTQYF.

The rearrangement links TRBV19 to TRBJ2-7; D might be TRBD2 (5 bases). The CDR3 spans 20 residues. Looked up from germline, CDR1 is LNHDA and CDR2 is SQIVND (reference sequence). Trimming pared 3 bases from V and 0 bases from J, leaving 27 bases between. CDR3 residues: CASSITPPGRGSGSSYEQYF. The CDR3 region has the DNA TGTGCCAGTAGTATTACGCCCCCCGGGCGAGGGAGCGGAAGCTCCTACGAGCAGTACTTC.

The chain has TRBV6-5 and TRBJ1-5, with D perhaps TRBD1 (5 bases). This CDR3 has 14 amino acids. Looked up from germline, CDR1 is MNHEY and CDR2 is SVGAGI. Between the trimmed V and J ends, which lost 3 bases and 6 bases, there was a span of 12 bases. The CDR3 nucleotides read TGTGCCAGCAGTTATCGGCAGGGCGGTCAGCCCCAGCATTTT. Translation: CASSYRQGGQPQHF.

The rearrangement uses TRBV9 and TRBJ2-2; 12 nucleotides agree with TRBD1. The CDR3 spans 16 residues. Germline V gene data show CDR1 as SGDLS and CDR2 as YYNGEE. The J segment lost 6 bases and the V segment lost 3 bases, leaving 6 bases of the junction unmatched. CDR3 coding DNA: TGTGCCAGCAGCGCCATGGGACAGGGGGCCGCCGGGGAGCTGTTTTTT. Translation gives CASSAMGQGAAGELFF.

This sequence joins TRBV2 and TRBJ2-1; D is unclear. Germline assignment: CDR1 SNHLY and CDR2 FYNNEI. Deletions cut 7 bases from V and 0 bases from J, with 13 bases between. The CDR3 runs to 15 residues. The CDR3: CASTPNWSSYNEQFF. In nucleotides, the CDR3 is TGTGCCAGCACACCTAACTGGAGCTCCTACAATGAGCAGTTCTTC.

The genes are TRBV5-4 and TRBJ2-3; TRBD2 agrees at 15 bases. This CDR3 comprises 19 residues. The germline V gene has CDR1 SGHNT and CDR2 YYREEE (reference sequence). Germline trimming cut 3 bases from V and 4 bases from J; bases unmatched to any gene: 12. The CDR3 DNA is TGTGCCAGCAGCTCGAAGGAGGGACTAGCGGGAGGAAGCCCAGATACGCAGTATTTT. Encoded protein: CASSSKEGLAGGSPDTQYF.